This entry lists 23 T cell receptor beta chains sequenced from one sample in a study of T cells in Graves' hyperthyroidism and ophthalmopathy. RNA transcripts were the template for amplifying TCR beta CDR3 regions. TCR CDR3 underwent first-round RT-PCR with the HTBI primer set. TCRdb re-derived calls from the multiplex PCR reads in MiXCR, one entry per CDR3 protein. Here the sample spans 250,000 to 300,000 distinct CDR3 sequences, about an eighth being singletons. Material for sequencing was blood. Receptors originate from a woman aged 40 to 50 with Graves' hyperthyroidism.

This clonotype showed up many times. The genes are TRBV18 and TRBJ2-7; no clear D. CDR1 is KGHSH and CDR2 is LQKENI in the germline V gene. This CDR3 is 12 amino acids long. V lost 3 bases and J lost 6, with 9 bases in between. The CDR3 DNA sequence: TGTGCCAGCTCACCCACAGCGCTCGAGCAGTACTTC. Encoded protein: CASSPTALEQYF.

The chain is built from TRBV14 and TRBJ2-7; D possibly corresponds to TRBD2 (5 bases). Per germline, CDR1 SGHDN and CDR2 FVKESK. V was trimmed by 2 bases and J by 3 bases, leaving 11 bases between them. This CDR3 has 14 amino acids. The CDR3 loop reads CASSQSGIDYEQYF. The CDR3 DNA reads TGTGCCAGCAGCCAATCCGGGATAGACTACGAGCAGTACTTC.

This clonotype was counted many times. This chain links TRBV3-1 with TRBJ1-1; D not resolved. CDR1 and CDR2 (germline): LGHDT, YNNKEL (reference sequence). V was pared by 0 bases and J by 12 bases, with 14 bases between. CDR3 size: 13 residues. The CDR3 DNA follows: TGTGCCAGCAGCCAAGATCCCCTCGGTCCTACTTTCTTT. Its translation is CASSQDPLGPTFF.

The chain carries TRBV7-2 and TRBJ2-1; the D gene is possibly TRBD1 (5 bases). The V end lost 3 bases, the J end lost 3 bases, and 9 bases lay between the germline ends. This CDR3 spans 14 amino acids. Germline loops: CDR1 SGHTA, CDR2 FQGNSA. Written as DNA, the CDR3 is TGTGCCAGCAGCTTCTCAGGGTACTACAATGAGCAGTTCTTC. As protein: CASSFSGYYNEQFF.

This clonotype was seen many times. The chain uses TRBV5-1 and TRBJ1-2; D is undetermined. The CDR3 consists of 14 residues. From germline, CDR1 is SGHRS and CDR2 YFSETQ. The V end was cut by 3 bases, the J end by 3 bases, with 12 bases between. This CDR3 reads CASSSSRSDYGYTF. The CDR3 region has the DNA TGCGCCAGCAGCTCTTCTCGGTCTGACTATGGCTACACCTTC. Variable domain in full (rest from reference TRBV5-1 and TRBJ1-2): KAGVTQTPRYLIKTRGQQVTLSCSPISGHRSVSWYQQTPGQGLQFLFEYFSETQRNKGNFPGRFSGRQFSNSRSEMNVSTLELGDSALYLCASSSSRSDYGYTFGSGTRLTVV.

This clonotype was observed many times. The rearrangement uses TRBV9 and TRBJ2-7; 11 bases are a match to TRBD2. V was pared by 0 bases and J by 1 base, with 3 bases of the junction left unmatched. The CDR3 length is 16 residues. Germline V CDR1 and CDR2: SGDLS, YYNGEE. As DNA, the CDR3 is TGTGCCAGCAGCGTAGCGGCTAGCGGGAGGTCCTACGAGCAGTACTTC. It codes for CASSVAASGRSYEQYF.

The sample holds many counts of this clonotype. The rearrangement uses TRBV27 and TRBJ2-7, with D perhaps TRBD1 (7 bases). The V gene lost 8 bases and the J gene lost 2 bases, with 10 bases spanning the gap. The germline V gene has CDR1 MNHEY and CDR2 SMNVEV (reference sequence). The CDR3 spans 12 residues. DNA for the CDR3: TGTGCCAGCGGGGGGACAGCCTACGAGCAGTACTTC. This translates into CASGGTAYEQYF.

This clonotype was seen repeatedly, ten times or more. The DNA of the CDR3 is TGTGCCAGCAGCTTTTTGACAGGGACGAGTTTCGGCGAGCAGTACTTC. Residues: CASSFLTGTSFGEQYF. The chain carries TRBV5-5 and TRBJ2-7; 7 nucleotides line up with TRBD1. Germline V gene data show CDR1 as SGHKS and CDR2 as YYEKEE (reference sequence). The length of the CDR3 is 16 residues. V shed 2 bases, J shed 6 bases, and the junction held 14 bases outside the gene matches. Full variable domain (missing parts from reference TRBV5-5 and TRBJ2-7): DAGVTQSPTHLIKTRGQQVTLRCSPISGHKSVSWYQQVLGQGPQFIFQYYEKEERGRGNFPDRFSARQFPNYSSELNVNALLLGDSALYLCASSFLTGTSFGEQYFGPGTRLTVT.

This chain uses TRBV7-2 with TRBJ2-4, with D unresolved. The germline gives CDR1 SGHTA, CDR2 FQGNSA. The CDR3 totals 13 residues. V lost 4 bases, J lost 9 bases, and 13 bases lay in between. DNA of the CDR3: TGTGCCAGCAGCTCGACTCAGGATGGCATTCAGTACTTC. Its translation is CASSSTQDGIQYF.

Ten or more counts support this clonotype. The CDR3 nucleotides are TGTGCCAGCAGCGTAGGGAGCTCTGGAAACACCATATATTTT. Translating gives CASSVGSSGNTIYF. The chain is built from TRBV9 and TRBJ1-3; no definite D call. The V gene lost 0 bases and the J gene lost 0 bases, with 4 bases spanning the gap. CDR3 length equals 14 residues. In germline, CDR1 is SGDLS, CDR2 YYNGEE. Combining the CDR3 with reference TRBV9 and TRBJ1-3 gives the whole variable domain DSGVTQTPKHLITATGQRVTLRCSPRSGDLSVYWYQQSLDQGLQFLIQYYNGEERAKGNILERFSAQQFPDLHSELNLSSLELGDSALYFCASSVGSSGNTIYFGEGSWLTVV.

This clonotype was found a few times. This chain uses TRBV14 with TRBJ2-5; D perhaps matches TRBD1 (5 bases). Germline V CDR1 and CDR2: SGHDN, FVKESK. The CDR3 consists of 13 residues. V lost 4 bases, J lost 5 bases, and 11 bases lay in between. For the CDR3, the DNA is TGTGCCAGCAGCCGACAGTTCGGCGAGACCCAGTACTTC. As protein: CASSRQFGETQYF.

This clonotype was recorded a few times. This chain connects TRBV5-1 to TRBJ2-2; D is unresolved. There are 14 residues in the CDR3. CDR1 SGHRS and CDR2 YFSETQ come from the germline V gene. V was pared by 1 base and J by 2 bases, with 6 bases between. CDR3 in amino acids: CASSLTANTGELFF. As DNA, the CDR3 is TGCGCCAGCAGCTTGACAGCCAACACCGGGGAGCTGTTTTTT.

The chain links TRBV6-1 to TRBJ1-4; the D is unclear. Germline values: CDR1 MNHNS, CDR2 SASEGT. This CDR3 has 17 residues. Trimming cost V 2 bases and J 3 bases, with 16 bases left between them. CDR3: CASSESISELANEKLFF. The CDR3 bases are TGTGCCAGCAGTGAAAGTATCTCTGAGCTGGCTAATGAAAAACTGTTTTTT.

Remarks on this clonotype: This could be a read error, since a much larger clone is one nucleotide away. The V call is TRBV18, the J call TRBJ2-5, with a weak D call TRBD2 (6 bases). Trimming removed 8 bases at V and 4 bases at J, with 17 bases between. This CDR3 has 14 amino acids. The V gene's germline CDR1 is KGHSH and CDR2 LQKENI. This chain's CDR3 is CASARVGGGETQYF. Written as DNA, the CDR3 is TGTGCCAGCGCCCGTGTGGGAGGAGGAGAGACCCAGTACTTC.

Points on this clonotype: This may arise from a read error, as a much more abundant clone is one base away. The chain has TRBV29-1 and TRBJ1-2; possibly TRBD1 for D (5 bases). Trimming pared 3 bases from V and 8 bases from J, leaving 22 bases between. CDR3 length equals 15 residues. From germline, CDR1 is SQVTM and CDR2 ANQGSEA. The CDR3 DNA is TGCAGCGTTGAGTGGTCTGATTTTGGGGCGGAAGGCTACACCTTC. It encodes CSVEWSDFGAEGYTF. Full variable domain (outside the CDR3, taken from reference TRBV29-1 and TRBJ1-2): SAVISQKPSRDICQRGTSLTIQCQVDSQVTMMFWYRQQPGQSLTLIATANQGSEATYESGFVIDKFPISRPNLTFSTLTVSNMSPEDSSIYLCSVEWSDFGAEGYTFGSGTRLTVV.

This clonotype was found many times. This chain uses TRBV27 with TRBJ2-7, with TRBD1 matching over 9 bases. The J segment lost 4 bases and the V segment lost 5 bases, leaving 3 bases of the junction unmatched. In germline, CDR1 is MNHEY, CDR2 SMNVEV (reference sequence). This CDR3 is built from 13 residues. CDR3 DNA sequence: TGTGCCAGCAGTACAGGGGGCGGGTACGAGCAGTACTTC. Translating gives CASSTGGGYEQYF.

This clonotype was observed many times. This sequence joins TRBV29-1 and TRBJ1-2; 9 bases agree with TRBD1. The CDR3 has 13 amino acids. The germline V gene encodes CDR1 SQVTM and CDR2 ANQGSEA. The junction had 6 bases not matched to a gene; V was cut back by 6 bases and J by 4 bases. This CDR3 is CSVGQGIGYGYTF. CDR3 bases: TGCAGCGTGGGACAGGGAATAGGCTATGGCTACACCTTC.

This clonotype occurred many times. The chain uses TRBV20-1 and TRBJ1-3; 8 positions match TRBD1. CDR3 length: 15 amino acids. Trimming at V came to 3 bases and at J to 3 bases, leaving 7 bases not matched to a gene. From germline, CDR1 is DFQATT and CDR2 SNEGSKA (reference sequence). The CDR3: CSASTQGAFGNTIYF. CDR3 nucleotide sequence: TGCAGTGCTAGTACCCAGGGGGCGTTTGGAAACACCATATATTTT.

The chain links TRBV3-1 to TRBJ2-1, with TRBD2 matching 9 bases. The CDR3 length is 16 residues. Trimming took 6 bases from V and 7 from J; bases not matched to a gene: 13. The germline V gene has CDR1 LGHDT and CDR2 YNNKEL (reference sequence). The DNA for the CDR3 is TGTGCCAGCAGGGCTCCGGGACTAGCATTGGCGAATGAGCAGTTCTTC. Protein sequence: CASRAPGLALANEQFF.

This clonotype showed up just a few times. The J gene is TRBJ1-3, the V gene TRBV4-1; 7 bases are shared with TRBD1. Germline V gene sequence: CDR1 MGHRA, CDR2 YSYEKL. V dropped 3 bases and J dropped 2; count of bases not matched to a gene: 7. CDR3 length: 16 amino acids. The CDR3 region is CASSHPTGTPGNTIYF. The CDR3 DNA is TGCGCCAGCAGCCATCCGACAGGGACGCCTGGAAACACCATATATTTT.

This clonotype has at least ten counts. J is TRBJ2-7 and V is TRBV12-3 or TRBV12-4; 12 bases are a match to TRBD2. V lost 5 bases and J lost 2; bases outside the gene matches: 7. The CDR3 contains 16 residues. Here the CDR3 DNA reads TGTGCCAGCAGTCGACGGACTAGCGGGAAACCCTACGAGCAGTACTTC. It is translated as CASSRRTSGKPYEQYF.

The rearrangement links TRBV5-1 to TRBJ2-5; no clear D gene. The V gene's germline CDR1 is SGHRS and CDR2 YFSETQ. The CDR3 loop spans 12 amino acids. V dropped 4 bases and J dropped 4 bases, with 8 bases sitting between them. The CDR3 nucleotides read TGCGCCAGCAGCATTGCGTCAGAGACCCAGTACTTC. This codes for CASSIASETQYF.

In this sample, this clonotype turned up many times. V and J are TRBV28 and TRBJ2-1, with D uncertain. This CDR3 spans 15 amino acids. V was trimmed by 8 bases and J by 0 bases, leaving 14 bases between them. The germline V gene encodes CDR1 MDHEN and CDR2 SYDVKM. CDR3 sequence: CASSTPARSYNEQFF. The CDR3 DNA sequence: TGTGCCAGCTCGACTCCGGCTCGCTCCTACAATGAGCAGTTCTTC.